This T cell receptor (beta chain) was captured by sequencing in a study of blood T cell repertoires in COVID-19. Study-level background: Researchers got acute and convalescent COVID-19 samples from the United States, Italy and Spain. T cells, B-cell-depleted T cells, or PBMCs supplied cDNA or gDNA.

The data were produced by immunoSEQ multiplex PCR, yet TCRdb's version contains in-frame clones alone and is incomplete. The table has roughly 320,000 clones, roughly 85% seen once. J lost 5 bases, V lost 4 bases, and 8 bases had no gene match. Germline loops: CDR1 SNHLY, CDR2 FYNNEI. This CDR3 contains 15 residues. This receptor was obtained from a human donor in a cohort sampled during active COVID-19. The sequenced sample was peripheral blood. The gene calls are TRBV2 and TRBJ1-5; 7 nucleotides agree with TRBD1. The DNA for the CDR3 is TGTGCCAGCAGTGGGGACAGCCGAGCGGATCAGCCCCAGCATTTT. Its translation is CASSGDSRADQPQHF.